This T cell receptor beta chain originates from a study of OX40 agonist ivuxolimab in advanced cancers. Study findings and constraints: The study observed clonal expansion of CD4+ and CD8+ blood T cells by week 6 at 0.1 to 3.0 mg/kg.

Clones were read by immunoSEQ multiplex PCR, and TCRdb kept only the in-frame ones, dropping some. The sample records about 58,000 clones, approximately 88% being singletons. Patients were ineligible given autoimmune disease history or systemic immunosuppression. The germline gives CDR1 SGHNT, CDR2 YYREEE (reference sequence). This CDR3 comprises 12 residues. The germline V and J ends were trimmed by 3 bases and 6 bases, with 8 bases remaining between them. This clone has a single count. What it binds is unknown. Sample: CD4+ or CD8+ T cells sorted from blood, taken in a trial of the OX40 agonist ivuxolimab. The receptor was isolated from an adult with an advanced solid tumor such as melanoma, head and neck, liver or kidney cancer. This chain links TRBV5-4 with TRBJ2-3, with D possibly being TRBD1 (5 bases). The CDR3: CASSSAGDTQYF. CDR3 nucleotide sequence: TGTGCCAGCAGCTCGGCAGGGGATACGCAGTATTTT.